Shown below are 11 T cell receptor beta chains from a single sample sequenced in a study of T cell repertoires in cytomegalovirus infection. These receptors' targets are unknown. TCRdb called the reads again in MiXCR, with one record for every CDR3 protein. The data hold about 270,000 distinct CDR3 sequences, with roughly a fifth observed a single time. Sequencing was performed on cultured PBMCs, taken from culture after CMV antigen stimulation. The receptors shown here come from a human donor in good health (CMV status not recorded). Some clones in this sample may be carry-over from other donors' samples.

The sample holds many counts of this clonotype. The rearrangement links TRBV12-5 to TRBJ1-2, with no clear D. V lost 5 bases and J lost 1, with 2 bases in between. Germline V lookup: CDR1 LGHNT, CDR2 FRNRAP. This CDR3 is built from 11 residues. CDR3 in amino acids: CASGINYGYTF. The DNA of the CDR3 is TGTGCTAGTGGTATTAACTATGGCTACACCTTC.

The genes are TRBV5-4 and TRBJ2-7; D remains ambiguous. Germline CDR1 SGHNT, CDR2 YYREEE (reference sequence). This CDR3 is 12 amino acids long. Trimming cost V 1 base and J 4 bases, with 6 bases left between them. CDR3 sequence reads: CASSLWQYEQYF. The CDR3 DNA reads TGTGCCAGCAGCTTGTGGCAGTACGAGCAGTACTTC.

This clonotype was recorded at least ten times. The J gene is TRBJ1-4, the V gene TRBV7-2; 7 bases are a match to TRBD1. The V gene end was trimmed by 5 bases and the J gene end by 8 bases; junction bases not matched to a gene: 11. CDR3 size: 15 residues. CDR1 and CDR2 from the germline V gene are SGHTA and FQGNSA. In DNA, the CDR3 is TGTGCCAGCAGCCAAACTGACAGGGCTAGGGAAAAACTGTTTTTT. This translates into CASSQTDRAREKLFF.

This clonotype was recorded at least ten times. This sequence joins TRBV7-2 and TRBJ2-3; 8 positions match TRBD2. CDR1 is SGHTA and CDR2 is FQGNSA in the germline V gene. CDR3 length: 15 residues. With 6 bases clipped from V and 1 base from J, the junction kept 6 bases outside the gene matches. CDR3 protein: CASRPRGGGTDTQYF. The CDR3 DNA is TGTGCCAGCAGACCCCGGGGGGGGGGCACAGATACGCAGTATTTT. The variable domain in full, completed from reference TRBV7-2 and TRBJ2-3, reads GAGVSQSPSNKVTEKGKDVELRCDPISGHTALYWYRQSLGQGLEFLIYFQGNSAPDKSGLPSDRFSAERTGGSVSTLTIQRTQQEDSAVYLCASRPRGGGTDTQYFGPGTRLTVL.

The chain joins TRBV6-2 or TRBV6-3 to TRBJ2-1; 7 nucleotides agree with TRBD1. The V gene's germline CDR1 is MNHEY and CDR2 SVGEGT. The CDR3 has 12 residues. Trimming cost V 6 bases and J 9 bases; bases outside gene matches: 5. CDR3 loop: CASSPGGAEQFF. DNA of the CDR3: TGTGCCAGCAGCCCAGGGGGAGCTGAGCAGTTCTTC.

This clonotype has a count of ten or more. V and J are TRBV7-8 and TRBJ1-2, with D possibly being TRBD1 (5 bases). CDR1 is SGHVS, CDR2 FQNEAQ, per germline. The CDR3 extends over 15 amino acids. Trimming shortened V by 4 bases and J by 4 bases, and 16 bases separated the two germline ends. Written as DNA, the CDR3 is TGTGCCAGCAGCTCTCGGGACGAGAGCCGCTATGGCTACACCTTC. Translating it yields CASSSRDESRYGYTF. Variable domain in full (rest from reference TRBV7-8 and TRBJ1-2): GAGVSQSPRYKVAKRGQDVALRCDPISGHVSLFWYQQALGQGPEFLTYFQNEAQLDKSGLPSDRFFAERPEGSVSTLKIQRTQQEDSAVYLCASSSRDESRYGYTFGSGTRLTVV.

V is TRBV20-1 and J is TRBJ1-4; 10 bases align to TRBD1. The CDR3 length is 14 residues. The J segment lost 8 bases and the V segment lost 4 bases, leaving 7 bases of the junction unmatched. Germline-derived CDR1 and CDR2 are DFQATT and SNEGSKA (reference sequence). CDR3: CSAMPGTGVEKLFF. The CDR3 nucleotides are TGCAGTGCTATGCCCGGGACAGGGGTAGAAAAACTGTTTTTT.

This clonotype showed up many times. V and J are TRBV7-2 and TRBJ1-1; TRBD1 agrees at 10 bases. This CDR3 contains 15 residues. Germline trimming cut 3 bases from V and 0 bases from J; bases unmatched to any gene: 1. Per germline, CDR1 SGHTA and CDR2 FQGNSA. CDR3 sequence: CASSLGQGMNTEAFF. The CDR3 DNA is TGTGCCAGCAGCTTGGGACAGGGGATGAACACTGAAGCTTTCTTT.

This clonotype was counted only a few times. The rearrangement uses TRBV7-2 and TRBJ2-5; D call uncertain. Germline values: CDR1 SGHTA, CDR2 FQGNSA. This CDR3 is 15 amino acids long. V lost 5 bases, J lost 5 bases, and 18 bases lay in between. CDR3 region: CASSRGERLRETQYF. The CDR3 DNA reads TGTGCCAGCAGCCGAGGAGAGAGGTTGCGTGAGACCCAGTACTTC. Full variable domain (missing parts from reference TRBV7-2 and TRBJ2-5): GAGVSQSPSNKVTEKGKDVELRCDPISGHTALYWYRQSLGQGLEFLIYFQGNSAPDKSGLPSDRFSAERTGGSVSTLTIQRTQQEDSAVYLCASSRGERLRETQYFGPGTRLLVL.

Here the CDR3 DNA reads TGTGCCAGCAGTTTTTCAGGGACAGGGAACACCGGGGAGCTGTTTTTT. Translation: CASSFSGTGNTGELFF. This chain uses TRBV12-3 or TRBV12-4 with TRBJ2-2, with 8 bases identical to TRBD1. V dropped 3 bases and J dropped 1; count of bases not matched to a gene: 4. The CDR3 extends over 16 amino acids.

This clonotype has a handful of counts. The rearrangement joins TRBV11-2 to TRBJ2-5; D gene ambiguous. The germline CDR1 and CDR2 sequences are SGHAT and FQNNGV. Trimming cost V 3 bases and J 5 bases, with 10 bases left between them. The CDR3 length is 13 residues. The CDR3 nucleotides read TGTGCCAGCAGCTTTAATCGGTGGGAGACCCAGTACTTC. It is translated as CASSFNRWETQYF.